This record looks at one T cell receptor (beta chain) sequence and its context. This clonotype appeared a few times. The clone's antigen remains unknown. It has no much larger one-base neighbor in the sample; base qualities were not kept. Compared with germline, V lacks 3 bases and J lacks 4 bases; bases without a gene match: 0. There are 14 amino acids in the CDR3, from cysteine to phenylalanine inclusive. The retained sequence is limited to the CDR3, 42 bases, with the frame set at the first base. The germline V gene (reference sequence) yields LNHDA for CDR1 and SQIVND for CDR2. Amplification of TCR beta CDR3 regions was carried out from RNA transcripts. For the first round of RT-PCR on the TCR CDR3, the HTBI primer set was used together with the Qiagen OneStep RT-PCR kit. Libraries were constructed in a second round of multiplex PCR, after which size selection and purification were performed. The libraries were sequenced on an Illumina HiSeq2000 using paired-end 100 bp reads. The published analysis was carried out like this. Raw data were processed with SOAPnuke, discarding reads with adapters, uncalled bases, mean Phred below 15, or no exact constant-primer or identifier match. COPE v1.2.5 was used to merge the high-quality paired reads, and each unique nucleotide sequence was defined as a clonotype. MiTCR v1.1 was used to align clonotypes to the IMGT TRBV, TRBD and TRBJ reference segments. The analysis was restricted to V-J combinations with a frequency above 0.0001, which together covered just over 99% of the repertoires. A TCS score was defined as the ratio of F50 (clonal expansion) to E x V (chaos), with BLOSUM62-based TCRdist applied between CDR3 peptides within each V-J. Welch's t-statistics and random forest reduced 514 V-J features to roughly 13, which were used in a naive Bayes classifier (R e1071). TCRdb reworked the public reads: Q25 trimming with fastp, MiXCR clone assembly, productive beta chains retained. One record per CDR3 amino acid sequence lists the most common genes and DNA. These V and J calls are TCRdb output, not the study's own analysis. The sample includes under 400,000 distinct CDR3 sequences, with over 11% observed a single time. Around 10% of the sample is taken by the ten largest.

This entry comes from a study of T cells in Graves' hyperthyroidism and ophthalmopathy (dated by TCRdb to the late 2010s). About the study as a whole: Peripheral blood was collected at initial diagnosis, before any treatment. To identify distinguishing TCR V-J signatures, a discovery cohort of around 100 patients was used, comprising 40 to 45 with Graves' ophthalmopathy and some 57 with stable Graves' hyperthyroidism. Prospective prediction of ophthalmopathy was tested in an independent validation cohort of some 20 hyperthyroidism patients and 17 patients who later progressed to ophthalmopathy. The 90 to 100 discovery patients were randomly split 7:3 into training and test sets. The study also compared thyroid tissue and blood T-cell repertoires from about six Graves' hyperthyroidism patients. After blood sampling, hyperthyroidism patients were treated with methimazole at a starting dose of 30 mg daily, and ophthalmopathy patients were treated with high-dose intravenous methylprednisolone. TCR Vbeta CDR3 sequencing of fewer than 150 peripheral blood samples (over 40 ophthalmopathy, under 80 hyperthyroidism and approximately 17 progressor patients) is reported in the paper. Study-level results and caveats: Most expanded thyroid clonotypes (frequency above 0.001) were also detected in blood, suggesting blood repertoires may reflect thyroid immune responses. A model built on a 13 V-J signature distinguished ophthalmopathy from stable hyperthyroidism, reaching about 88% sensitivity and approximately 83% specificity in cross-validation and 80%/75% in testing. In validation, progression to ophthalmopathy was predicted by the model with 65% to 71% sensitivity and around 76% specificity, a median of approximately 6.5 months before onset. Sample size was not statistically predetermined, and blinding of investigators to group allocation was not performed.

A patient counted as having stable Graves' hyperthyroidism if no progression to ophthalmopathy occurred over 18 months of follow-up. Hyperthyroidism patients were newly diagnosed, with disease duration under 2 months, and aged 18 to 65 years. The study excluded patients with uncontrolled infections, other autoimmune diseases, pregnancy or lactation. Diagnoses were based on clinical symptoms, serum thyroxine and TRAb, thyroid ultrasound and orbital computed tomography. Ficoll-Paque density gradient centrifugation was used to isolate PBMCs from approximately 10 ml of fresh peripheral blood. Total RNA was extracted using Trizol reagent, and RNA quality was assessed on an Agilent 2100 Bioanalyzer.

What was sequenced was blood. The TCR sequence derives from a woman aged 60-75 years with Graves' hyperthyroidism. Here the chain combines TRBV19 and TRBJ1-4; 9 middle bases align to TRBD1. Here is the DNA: TGTGCCAGTAGTATGGGACAGGGTAATGAAAAACTGTTTTTT. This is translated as CASSMGQGNEKLFF.